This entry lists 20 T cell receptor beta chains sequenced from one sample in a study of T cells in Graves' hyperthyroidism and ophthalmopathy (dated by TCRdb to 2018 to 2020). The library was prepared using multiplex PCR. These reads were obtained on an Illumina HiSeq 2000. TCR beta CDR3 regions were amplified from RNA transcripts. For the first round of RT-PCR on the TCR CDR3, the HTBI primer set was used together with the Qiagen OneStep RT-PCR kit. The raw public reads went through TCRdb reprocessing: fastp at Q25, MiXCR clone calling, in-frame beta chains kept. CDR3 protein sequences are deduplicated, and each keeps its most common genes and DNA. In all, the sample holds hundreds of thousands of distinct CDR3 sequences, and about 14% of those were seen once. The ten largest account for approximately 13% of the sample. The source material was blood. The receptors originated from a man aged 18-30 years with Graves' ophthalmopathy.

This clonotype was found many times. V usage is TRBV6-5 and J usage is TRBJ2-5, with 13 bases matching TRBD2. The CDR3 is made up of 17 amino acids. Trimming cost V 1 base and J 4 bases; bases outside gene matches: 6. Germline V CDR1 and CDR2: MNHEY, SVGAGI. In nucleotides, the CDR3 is TGTGCCAGCAGTTACTTCCTGAGGACTAGCGGGGGAGAGACCCAGTACTTC. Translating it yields CASSYFLRTSGGETQYF.

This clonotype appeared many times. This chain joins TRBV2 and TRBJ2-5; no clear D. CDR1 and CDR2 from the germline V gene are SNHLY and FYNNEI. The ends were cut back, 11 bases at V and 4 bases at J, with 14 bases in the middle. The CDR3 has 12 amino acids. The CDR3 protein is CAGSGLGETQYF. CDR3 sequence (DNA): TGTGCCGGGTCGGGTTTGGGAGAGACCCAGTACTTC.

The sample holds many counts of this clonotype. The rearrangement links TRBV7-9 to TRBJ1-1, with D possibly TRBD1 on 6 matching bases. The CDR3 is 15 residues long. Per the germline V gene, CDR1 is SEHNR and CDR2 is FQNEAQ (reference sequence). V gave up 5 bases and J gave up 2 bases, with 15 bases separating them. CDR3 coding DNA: TGTGCCAGCAGCCCCCGGGGGACACCCAACACTGAAGCTTTCTTT. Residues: CASSPRGTPNTEAFF.

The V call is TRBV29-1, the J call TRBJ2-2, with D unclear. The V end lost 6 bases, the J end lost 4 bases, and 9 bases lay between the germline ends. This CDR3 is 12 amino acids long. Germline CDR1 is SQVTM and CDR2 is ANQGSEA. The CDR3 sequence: CSVAFGTGELFF. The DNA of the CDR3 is TGCAGCGTCGCCTTTGGCACCGGGGAGCTGTTTTTT.

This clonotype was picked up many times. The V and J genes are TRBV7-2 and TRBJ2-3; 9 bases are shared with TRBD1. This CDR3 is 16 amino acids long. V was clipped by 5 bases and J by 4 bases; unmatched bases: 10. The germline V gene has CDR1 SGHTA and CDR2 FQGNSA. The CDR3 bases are TGTGCCAGCAGCGGACCGGGACAGGGAACCGCAGATACGCAGTATTTT. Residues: CASSGPGQGTADTQYF.

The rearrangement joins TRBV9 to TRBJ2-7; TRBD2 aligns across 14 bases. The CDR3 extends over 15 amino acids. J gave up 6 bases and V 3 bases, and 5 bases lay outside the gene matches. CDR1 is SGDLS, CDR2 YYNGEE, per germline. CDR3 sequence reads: CASSETSGGAPEQYF. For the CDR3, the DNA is TGTGCCAGCAGCGAGACTAGCGGGGGGGCTCCCGAGCAGTACTTC.

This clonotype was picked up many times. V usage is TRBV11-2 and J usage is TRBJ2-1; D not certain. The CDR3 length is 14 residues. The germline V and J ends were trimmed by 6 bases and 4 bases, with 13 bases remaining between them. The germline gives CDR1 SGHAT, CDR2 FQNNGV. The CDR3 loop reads CASRQTGGYNEQFF. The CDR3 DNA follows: TGTGCCAGCAGACAGACGGGCGGTTACAATGAGCAGTTCTTC.

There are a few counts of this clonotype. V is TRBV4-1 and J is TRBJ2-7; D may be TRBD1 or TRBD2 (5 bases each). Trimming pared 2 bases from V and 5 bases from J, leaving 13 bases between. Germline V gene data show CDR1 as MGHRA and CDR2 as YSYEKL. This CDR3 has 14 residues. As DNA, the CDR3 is TGCGCCAGCAGCCAAACCGGGACCACGGACGAGCAGTACTTC. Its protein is CASSQTGTTDEQYF.

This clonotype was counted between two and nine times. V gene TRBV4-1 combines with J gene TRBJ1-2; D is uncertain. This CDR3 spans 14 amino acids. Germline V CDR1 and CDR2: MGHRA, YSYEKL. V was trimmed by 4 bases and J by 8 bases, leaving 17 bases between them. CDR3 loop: CASSLFPGVLGYTF. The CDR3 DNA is TGCGCCAGCAGCCTCTTCCCCGGCGTGTTGGGCTACACCTTC.

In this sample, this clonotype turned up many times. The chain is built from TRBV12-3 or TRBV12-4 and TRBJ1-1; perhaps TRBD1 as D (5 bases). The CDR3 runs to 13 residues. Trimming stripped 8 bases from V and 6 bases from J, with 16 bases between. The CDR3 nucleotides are TGTGCCAGCCGTGAACAGGATAAGTCTGAAGCTTTCTTT. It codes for CASREQDKSEAFF.

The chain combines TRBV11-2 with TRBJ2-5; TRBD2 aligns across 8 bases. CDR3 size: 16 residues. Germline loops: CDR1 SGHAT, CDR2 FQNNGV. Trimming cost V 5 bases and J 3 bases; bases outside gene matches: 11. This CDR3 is CASSAGSGGGEETQYF. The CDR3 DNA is TGTGCCAGCAGCGCGGGGAGCGGGGGTGGAGAAGAGACCCAGTACTTC.

The CDR3 here is CASSSALGAGWNEQFF. CDR3 DNA: TGTGCCAGCAGTAGCGCCTTGGGAGCCGGATGGAATGAGCAGTTCTTC. The V call is TRBV28, the J call TRBJ2-1; D is possibly TRBD2 (5 bases). Trimming stripped 5 bases from V and 7 bases from J, with 21 bases between. The length of the CDR3 is 16 residues. Germline loops: CDR1 MDHEN, CDR2 SYDVKM. Using reference TRBV28 and TRBJ2-1 for the parts outside the CDR3, the full variable domain is DVKVTQSSRYLVKRTGEKVFLECVQDMDHENMFWYRQDPGLGLRLIYFSYDVKMKEKGDIPEGYSVSREKKERFSLILESASTNQTSMYLCASSSALGAGWNEQFFGPGTRLTVL.

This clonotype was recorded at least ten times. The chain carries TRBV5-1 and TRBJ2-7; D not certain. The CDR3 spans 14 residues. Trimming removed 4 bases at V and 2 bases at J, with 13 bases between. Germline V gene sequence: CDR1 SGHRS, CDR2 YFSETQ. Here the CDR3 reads CASSPLGLAYEQYF. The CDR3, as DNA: TGCGCCAGCAGCCCCCTGGGCCTCGCCTACGAGCAGTACTTC.

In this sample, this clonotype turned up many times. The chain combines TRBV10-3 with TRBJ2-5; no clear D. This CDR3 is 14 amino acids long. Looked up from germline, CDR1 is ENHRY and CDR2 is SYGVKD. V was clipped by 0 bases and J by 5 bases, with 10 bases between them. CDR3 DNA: TGTGCCATCAGTGAGTCGATGGATTTCGAGACCCAGTACTTC. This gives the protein CAISESMDFETQYF.

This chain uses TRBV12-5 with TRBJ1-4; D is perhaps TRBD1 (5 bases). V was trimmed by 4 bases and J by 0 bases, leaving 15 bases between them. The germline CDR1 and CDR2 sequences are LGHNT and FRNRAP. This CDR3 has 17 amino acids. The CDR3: CASGSGAVAATNEKLFF. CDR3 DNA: TGTGCTAGTGGTTCTGGGGCGGTTGCTGCAACTAATGAAAAACTGTTTTTT. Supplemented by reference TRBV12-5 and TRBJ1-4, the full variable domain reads DARVTQTPRHKVTEMGQEVTMRCQPILGHNTVFWYRQTMMQGLELLAYFRNRAPLDDSGMPKDRFSAEMPDATLATLKIQPSEPRDSAVYFCASGSGAVAATNEKLFFGSGTQLSVL.

CDR3 in amino acids: CSARDRERYTEAFF. The DNA of the CDR3 is TGCAGCGCCAGGGACAGGGAGCGTTACACTGAAGCTTTCTTT. This chain connects TRBV29-1 to TRBJ1-1, with 9 bases identical to TRBD1. The CDR3 runs 14 residues. The V and J ends lost 7 bases and 3 bases, in that order; junction bases with no gene match: 9. CDR1 and CDR2 from the germline V gene are SQVTM and ANQGSEA.

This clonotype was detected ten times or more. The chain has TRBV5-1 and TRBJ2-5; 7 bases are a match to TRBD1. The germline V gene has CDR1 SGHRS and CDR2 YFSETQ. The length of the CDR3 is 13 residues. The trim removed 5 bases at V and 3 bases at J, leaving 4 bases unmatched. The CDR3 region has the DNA TGCGCCAGCAGGTCCACAGGGGAAGAGACCCAGTACTTC. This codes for CASRSTGEETQYF.

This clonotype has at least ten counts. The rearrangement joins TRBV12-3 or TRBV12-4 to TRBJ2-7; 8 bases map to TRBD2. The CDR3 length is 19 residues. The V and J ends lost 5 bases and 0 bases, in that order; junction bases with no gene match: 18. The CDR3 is CASSPPPGRTSGLSYEQYF. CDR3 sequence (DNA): TGTGCCAGCAGTCCTCCCCCGGGCCGAACTAGCGGCCTCTCCTACGAGCAGTACTTC.

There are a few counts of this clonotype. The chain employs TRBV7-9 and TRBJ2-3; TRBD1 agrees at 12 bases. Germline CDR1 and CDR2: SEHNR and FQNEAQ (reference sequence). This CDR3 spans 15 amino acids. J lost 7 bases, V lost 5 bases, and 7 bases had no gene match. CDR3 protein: CASSEGTGGANTQYF. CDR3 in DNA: TGTGCCAGCAGCGAAGGGACAGGGGGCGCAAATACGCAGTATTTT.

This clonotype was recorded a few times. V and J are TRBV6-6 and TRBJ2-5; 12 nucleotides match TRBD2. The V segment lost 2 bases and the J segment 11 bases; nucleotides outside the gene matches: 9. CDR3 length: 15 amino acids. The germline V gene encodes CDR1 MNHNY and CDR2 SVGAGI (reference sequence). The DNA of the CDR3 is TGTGCCAGCAGTTACACTAGCGGGGGGACTGTACGTCAGTACTTC. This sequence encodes CASSYTSGGTVRQYF.